This entry describes one T cell receptor (beta chain). Its antigen is unknown. Unique molecular identifiers featured in how the TCRbeta library was prepared. TCRdb reprocessed the PCR reads via MiXCR and lists one record per CDR3 protein. Of 350,000 to 500,000 distinct CDR3 sequences in the sample, over 40% are singletons; the top ten hold roughly 27%. Germline CDR1 reads KGHSH; CDR2 reads LQKENI. V shed 5 bases, J shed 5 bases, and the junction held 4 bases outside the gene matches. The CDR3 runs to 14 residues. These data come from a study of T-cell reconstitution after alpha-beta-depleted transplantation in children. Study-level findings and limits: Recipient T cells and thymic progenitors that survived were the source of the high TCRbeta diversity seen at day 60 in some patients. One year after transplant, T-cell counts and diversity came mostly from newly produced T cells. Several hundred graft clones that had expanded were reportedly the source of alpha-beta T cells about two months after transplant.

V is TRBV18 and J is TRBJ1-5, with 9 nucleotides matching TRBD1. Here the sequenced sample was PBMCs, taken before TCRalphabeta/CD19-depleted stem cell transplant. The clonotype comes from a girl aged 2-9 years with aplastic anemia, due to receive a stem cell transplant. CDR3 sequence: CASSWTGEDQPQHF. The CDR3, as DNA: TGTGCCAGCTCATGGACAGGGGAGGATCAGCCCCAGCATTTT.